These 24 T cell receptor beta chains were all obtained from the same sample, sequenced in a study of T cells after yellow fever vaccination. TCRdb ran MiXCR on the 5' RACE reads and lists one entry per CDR3 protein. The sample lists under 700,000 distinct CDR3 sequences; around 17% were seen once. This material consisted of PBMCs, taken 5 days after the first yellow fever vaccination. The receptor source for this set is a man aged 18-30 years who received the YFV17D yellow fever vaccine.

The table lists this clonotype with a few counts. The rearrangement joins TRBV6-1 to TRBJ2-3, with a tentative D call TRBD2 (5 bases). V was shortened by 6 bases and J by 6 bases, with 13 bases between the two germline ends. Germline CDR1 MNHNS, CDR2 SASEGT. The CDR3 loop spans 13 amino acids. CDR3 DNA sequence: TGTGCCAGCAGCGAGGGCTTCCGGGATACGCAGTATTTT. Amino acids: CASSEGFRDTQYF.

This chain links TRBV7-6 with TRBJ2-1; D might be TRBD1 (6 bases). The germline V gene has CDR1 SGHVS and CDR2 FNYEAQ. Trimming pared 5 bases from V and 9 bases from J, leaving 17 bases between. The CDR3 contains 14 residues. The CDR3: CASSRAGEWGEQFF. In DNA form, the CDR3 reads TGTGCCAGCAGCCGGGCAGGGGAGTGGGGTGAGCAGTTCTTC.

This clonotype was counted at least ten times. Written as DNA, the CDR3 is TGTGCCAGCACCCTGAGTGAGAACACTGAAGCTTTCTTT. Encoded protein: CASTLSENTEAFF. The chain uses TRBV2 and TRBJ1-1; D call uncertain. Germline V CDR1 and CDR2: SNHLY, FYNNEI. V was shortened by 7 bases and J by 1 base, with 10 bases between the two germline ends. There are 13 residues in the CDR3. The entire variable domain, with the rest obtained from reference TRBV2 and TRBJ1-1, is as follows: EPEVTQTPSHQVTQMGQEVILRCVPISNHLYFYWYRQILGQKVEFLVSFYNNEISEKSEIFDDQFSVERPDGSNFTLKIRSTKLEDSAMYFCASTLSENTEAFFGQGTRLTVV.

CDR3: CSVERPKAFF. DNA for the CDR3: TGCAGCGTTGAGAGGCCCAAAGCTTTCTTT. The chain recombines TRBV29-1 with TRBJ1-1; D not resolved. The CDR3 is made up of 10 amino acids. V lost 3 bases and J 9 bases, leaving 8 bases between the germline ends. Looked up from germline, CDR1 is SQVTM and CDR2 is ANQGSEA.

The sample holds a few counts of this clonotype. This rearrangement joins TRBV11-1 to TRBJ2-1, with TRBD2 identical over 10 bases. There are 21 residues in the CDR3. The germline gives CDR1 SGHAT, CDR2 FQDESV (reference sequence). V shed 1 base and J 0 bases; nucleotides not matched to a gene: 15. CDR3 bases: TGTGCCAGCAGCTTAGAGGTGATAGCGGGGGGCCCCCGTAGCTCCTACAATGAGCAGTTCTTC. Amino acid sequence: CASSLEVIAGGPRSSYNEQFF.

CDR3 nucleotides: TGTGCCAGCGGGATCCGACAGACTAATTCACCCCTCCACTTT. It translates to CASGIRQTNSPLHF. V usage is TRBV6-1 and J usage is TRBJ1-6; possibly TRBD1 for D (5 bases). The V gene's germline CDR1 is MNHNS and CDR2 SASEGT. This CDR3 is built from 14 residues. V dropped 8 bases and J dropped 6 bases, with 14 bases sitting between them.

V usage is TRBV7-9 and J usage is TRBJ2-3; 10 bases are shared with TRBD2. The CDR3 is made up of 15 amino acids. Trimming at V came to 5 bases and at J to 4 bases, leaving 6 bases not matched to a gene. The germline gives CDR1 SEHNR, CDR2 FQNEAQ (reference sequence). Written as DNA, the CDR3 is TGTGCCAGCAGCCCCCAGGGACTAGCGTCAGATACGCAGTATTTT. Translating gives CASSPQGLASDTQYF.

The chain combines TRBV6-5 with TRBJ2-3, with 9 bases that match TRBD2. Germline CDR1 is MNHEY and CDR2 is SVGAGI. The junction had 2 bases not matched to a gene; V was cut back by 2 bases and J by 2 bases. This CDR3 is built from 15 residues. CDR3 amino acids: CASSYQRGVTDTQYF. The CDR3 DNA sequence: TGTGCCAGCAGTTACCAGCGGGGGGTCACAGATACGCAGTATTTT.

At least ten counts were recorded for this clonotype. CDR3 amino acids: CASSLGGRTGFTGELFF. CDR3 nucleotide sequence: TGCGCCAGCAGCCTCGGGGGAAGGACAGGATTCACCGGGGAGCTGTTTTTT. The chain joins TRBV4-1 to TRBJ2-2, with D perhaps TRBD1 (7 bases). This CDR3 is built from 17 residues. Between the trimmed V and J ends, which lost 4 bases and 4 bases, there was a span of 19 bases. The germline V gene has CDR1 MGHRA and CDR2 YSYEKL.

The CDR3 sequence is CASSKPGAGAETQYF. As DNA, the CDR3 is TGTGCCAGCAGCAAACCGGGGGCGGGGGCGGAGACCCAGTACTTC. The rearrangement joins TRBV21-1 to TRBJ2-5; the table's D call, TRBD1, has no DNA check behind it. TRBV21-1 is given as a pseudogene. The CDR3 length is 15 residues.

The rearrangement links TRBV18 to TRBJ1-4; no clear D gene. V was trimmed by 5 bases and J by 0 bases, leaving 10 bases between them. The CDR3 is 15 amino acids. Looked up from germline, CDR1 is KGHSH and CDR2 is LQKENI. CDR3 amino acids: CASSRRTATNEKLFF. CDR3 sequence (DNA): TGTGCCAGCTCAAGGCGGACTGCAACTAATGAAAAACTGTTTTTT.

The rearrangement links TRBV6-1 to TRBJ1-2; the D is unclear. In germline, CDR1 is MNHNS, CDR2 SASEGT. Trimming cost V 0 bases and J 4 bases, with 9 bases left between them. The CDR3 consists of 14 residues. The CDR3: CASSEALQAYGYTF. CDR3 coding DNA: TGTGCCAGCAGTGAAGCCCTCCAGGCCTATGGCTACACCTTC.

V usage is TRBV20-1 and J usage is TRBJ2-5, with 15 bases matching TRBD2. Unmatched junction bases numbered 7, after V lost 0 bases and J lost 5 bases. Germline V lookup: CDR1 DFQATT, CDR2 SNEGSKA (reference sequence). The length of the CDR3 is 17 residues. The chain's CDR3 is CSARDDMGTSGGETQYF. The CDR3 DNA is TGCAGTGCTAGAGACGACATGGGGACTAGCGGGGGGGAGACCCAGTACTTC.

In its sample, this clonotype was seen a few times. The V and J genes are TRBV7-2 and TRBJ2-1; 7 bases line up with TRBD2. The CDR3 has 13 amino acids. J gave up 8 bases and V 5 bases, and 6 bases lay outside the gene matches. Per the germline V gene, CDR1 is SGHTA and CDR2 is FQGNSA. The CDR3 sequence: CASSRAAGHEQFF. The CDR3 DNA is TGTGCCAGCAGCCGAGCAGCGGGGCATGAGCAGTTCTTC.

This clonotype showed up many times. A much larger clone sits a single nucleotide away, making a read error possible. The chain couples TRBV7-2 to TRBJ2-1; unclear D gene. The CDR3 length is 14 residues. CDR1 is SGHTA, CDR2 FQGNSA, per germline. Trimming removed 0 bases from V and 0 bases from J, with 3 bases in between. In nucleotides, the CDR3 is TGTGCCAGCAGCTTAGCAGCCTCCTACAATGAGCAGTTCTTC. Residues: CASSLAASYNEQFF.

This clonotype turned up a few times. The genes are TRBV29-1 and TRBJ2-1; 11 nucleotides match TRBD1. CDR3 size: 13 residues. Germline V lookup: CDR1 SQVTM, CDR2 ANQGSEA. V dropped 8 bases and J dropped 3; count of bases not matched to a gene: 3. CDR3 residues: CSIGTGGYNEQFF. CDR3 nucleotides: TGCAGCATAGGGACAGGGGGCTACAATGAGCAGTTCTTC.

This chain uses TRBV4-3 with TRBJ1-4, with 9 positions matching TRBD1. This CDR3 spans 16 amino acids. Germline V gene data show CDR1 as LGHNA and CDR2 as YSLEER. J gave up 4 bases and V 2 bases, and 5 bases lay outside the gene matches. The CDR3 DNA follows: TGCGCCAGCAGCCAACCACCGACAGGGGGTAATGAAAAACTGTTTTTT. Translation gives CASSQPPTGGNEKLFF.

This chain joins TRBV5-6 and TRBJ2-3; D is ambiguous. V lost 4 bases and J lost 1, with 10 bases in between. This CDR3 is built from 14 residues. CDR1 and CDR2 (germline): SGHDT, YYEEEE. As DNA, the CDR3 is TGTGCCAGCAGCGGATACTCTGGCACAGATACGCAGTATTTT. Translation gives CASSGYSGTDTQYF.

This clonotype has at least ten counts. In DNA, the CDR3 is TGTGCCAGCAGCGGTAGCGGATCCTACAATGAGCAGTTCTTC. As protein: CASSGSGSYNEQFF. V and J are TRBV9 and TRBJ2-1; D possibly corresponds to TRBD2 (6 bases). Germline assignment: CDR1 SGDLS and CDR2 YYNGEE. V lost 3 bases and J 1 base, leaving 8 bases between the germline ends. The CDR3 covers 14 residues.

This clonotype has at least ten counts. The chain combines TRBV12-3 or TRBV12-4 with TRBJ2-5; tentatively, D is TRBD1 or TRBD2 (5 bases each). V was pared by 7 bases and J by 5 bases, with 17 bases between. The CDR3 consists of 14 residues. The CDR3 DNA follows: TGTGCCAGCACAATAGGCAGGGACGGGGAGACCCAGTACTTC. Its translation is CASTIGRDGETQYF.

The V gene is TRBV9, the J gene TRBJ1-3, with D hard to call. The CDR3 contains 17 residues. V was cut by 0 bases and J by 2 bases, with 15 bases left in between. Germline V lookup: CDR1 SGDLS, CDR2 YYNGEE. The DNA for the CDR3 is TGTGCCAGCAGCGTAGACCCTCGGGAAAACCCTGGAAACACCATATATTTT. This gives the protein CASSVDPRENPGNTIYF. Full variable domain (rest looked up from reference TRBV9 and TRBJ1-3): DSGVTQTPKHLITATGQRVTLRCSPRSGDLSVYWYQQSLDQGLQFLIQYYNGEERAKGNILERFSAQQFPDLHSELNLSSLELGDSALYFCASSVDPRENPGNTIYFGEGSWLTVV.

The chain carries TRBV27 and TRBJ1-1, with D perhaps matching TRBD1 (6 bases). The ends were cut back, 8 bases at V and 5 bases at J, with 18 bases in the middle. The CDR3 has 14 residues. Germline V lookup: CDR1 MNHEY, CDR2 SMNVEV (reference sequence). The DNA for the CDR3 is TGTGCCAGCGGTGCCATTGGGGGGCAGACTGAAGCTTTCTTT. Its protein is CASGAIGGQTEAFF.

CDR3 sequence: CASTLDSSTDTQYF. The CDR3, as DNA: TGTGCCAGCACCCTGGACAGTAGCACAGATACGCAGTATTTT. The gene calls are TRBV9 and TRBJ2-3; TRBD1 might be the D (6 bases). Per the germline V gene, CDR1 is SGDLS and CDR2 is YYNGEE. Trimming took 6 bases from V and 0 from J, leaving 11 bases between them. This CDR3 has 14 residues. Full variable domain (rest looked up from reference TRBV9 and TRBJ2-3): DSGVTQTPKHLITATGQRVTLRCSPRSGDLSVYWYQQSLDQGLQFLIQYYNGEERAKGNILERFSAQQFPDLHSELNLSSLELGDSALYFCASTLDSSTDTQYFGPGTRLTVL.

This sequence joins TRBV20-1 and TRBJ2-5; D gene unclear. The CDR3 is made up of 13 amino acids. V was cut by 1 base and J by 4 bases, with 10 bases left in between. The germline V gene has CDR1 DFQATT and CDR2 SNEGSKA (reference sequence). The CDR3 sequence is CSARASWGETQYF. CDR3 in DNA: TGCAGTGCTAGAGCTTCCTGGGGAGAGACCCAGTACTTC.